This T cell receptor (beta chain) appears in the sequencing data of a study of spatial heterogeneity in lung cancer. Described time point: sample taken at primary tumor resection. Sequencing was performed on whole RNA extracted from tumor and nontumor lung tissue, or from frozen PBMC, and the material was left unsorted. This clonotype was detected only once. This beta chain is a stray read from a library made for alpha chains; its abundance is not meaningful. TCRdb re-called the 5' RACE reads with MiXCR, one entry per CDR3 protein. The sample holds more than 4,000 distinct CDR3 sequences, 53% seen once. Germline values: CDR1 PRHDT, CDR2 FYEKMQ (reference sequence). This CDR3 has 15 residues. The ends were cut back, 1 base at V and 0 bases at J, with 8 bases in the middle.

The rearrangement links TRBV13 to TRBJ2-3; no reliable D call. The TCR originated in a female donor with early-stage non-small cell lung cancer. The sample consisted of PBMCs, taken at surgery. For the CDR3, the DNA is TGTGCCAGCAGCTTAGTCACCTCTAGCACAGATACGCAGTATTTT. Amino acid sequence: CASSLVTSSTDTQYF.